This TCR beta chain was recovered during a study of STAT5B mutations in CD4+ large granular lymphocyte leukemia. Profiling relied on immunoSEQ multiplex PCR, and the TCRdb table lists in-frame clones only, not all of them. Of 20,000 to 25,000 clones in the sample, 75% to 85% were seen once. This clonotype originated in a human donor in good health. The sample consisted of CD4+ T cells from blood buffy coats.

CDR3 in DNA: TGTGCCAGCAGCTCTAGGACTAGCGCCTCCTACAATGAGCAGTTCTTC. Protein sequence: CASSSRTSASYNEQFF. The V and J genes are TRBV7-8 and TRBJ2-1; 9 bases align to TRBD2. CDR1 is SGHVS, CDR2 FQNEAQ, per germline. V lost 4 bases, J lost 0 bases, and 4 bases stayed unmatched. This CDR3 is built from 16 residues.